This TCR beta chain was documented in a study of identical twins. The CDR3 has 13 residues. V was shortened by 4 bases and J by 0 bases, with 6 bases between the two germline ends. The germline V gene has CDR1 SGHVS and CDR2 FQNEAQ. This clonotype was seen many times. Unique molecular identifiers were in the cDNA, with template-switch universal primer binding. TCRdb reprocessed the 5' RACE reads via MiXCR and lists one record per CDR3 protein. The table shows some 760,000 distinct CDR3 sequences, with about 18% occurring only once. A further study also used this sample, focusing on T cells expressing NK-cell markers.

This TCR was recovered from a woman aged 18-29 years in good health. The source material was PBMCs. The genes are TRBV7-8 and TRBJ2-5, with D unclear. CDR3 sequence reads: CASSSAYQETQYF. The CDR3 coding sequence is TGTGCCAGCAGCTCAGCGTACCAAGAGACCCAGTACTTC.